Following are 32 T cell receptor beta chains from one sample sequenced in a study of OX40 agonist ivuxolimab in advanced cancers. TCRdb keeps only in-frame clones here, not all; method: immunoSEQ multiplex PCR. The sample carries nearly 80,000 clones, almost 85% recorded once. The specimen was CD4+ or CD8+ T cells sorted from blood, collected in a trial of the OX40 agonist ivuxolimab. The receptor source for this set is an adult with an advanced solid tumor such as melanoma, head and neck, liver or kidney cancer.

The chain carries TRBV6-1 and TRBJ1-3; TRBD1 is a possible D gene (5 bases). CDR1 and CDR2 (germline): MNHNS, SASEGT. With 4 bases removed from V and 0 bases from J, the gap between germline ends came to 19 bases. CDR3 length equals 18 residues. CDR3 sequence reads: CASSGQYQKGSSGNTIYF. The CDR3 DNA follows: TGTGCCAGCAGTGGACAGTATCAGAAAGGAAGCTCTGGAAACACCATATATTTT.

The gene calls are TRBV9 and TRBJ2-5; 11 bases agree with TRBD1. The end of the DNA is better explained by TRBJ2-7, so the J call may be wrong. The germline V gene encodes CDR1 SGDLS and CDR2 YYNGEE. This CDR3 contains 16 residues. The DNA for the CDR3 is TGTGCCAGCAGCGGAAGCTCCGGGACAGGGGGTTACGAGCAGTACTTC. Its protein product is CASSGSSGTGGYEQYF.

This chain uses TRBV6-5 with TRBJ2-2; D possibly matches TRBD1 or TRBD2 (7 bases each). The CDR3 spans 15 residues. With 8 bases removed from V and 5 bases from J, the gap between germline ends came to 18 bases. In germline, CDR1 is MNHEY, CDR2 SVGAGI. The CDR3 DNA reads as TGTGCCAGCCTACCGACAGGGAGGGATACCGGGGAGCTGTTTTTT. This sequence encodes CASLPTGRDTGELFF.

This sequence joins TRBV19 and TRBJ2-1; 8 bases match TRBD1. Germline values: CDR1 LNHDA, CDR2 SQIVND (reference sequence). The CDR3 is 15 residues long. Trimming took 5 bases from V and 7 from J; bases not matched to a gene: 10. The CDR3 spells CASSWSQGAGNEQFF. The CDR3 nucleotides are TGTGCCAGTAGTTGGTCCCAGGGGGCGGGTAATGAGCAGTTCTTC.

DNA for the CDR3: TGTGCCAGCAGCTTTGAGGGATCCACCGGGGAGCTGTTTTTT. Protein sequence: CASSFEGSTGELFF. The chain employs TRBV7-2 and TRBJ2-2; D might be TRBD2 (5 bases). Germline CDR1 is SGHTA and CDR2 is FQGNSA. The V and J ends lost 3 bases and 4 bases respectively, with 9 bases between them. CDR3 length equals 14 residues.

The J gene is TRBJ1-2, the V gene TRBV14, with a tentative D call TRBD1 (6 bases). From germline, CDR1 is SGHDN and CDR2 FVKESK. V gave up 3 bases and J gave up 10 bases, with 15 bases separating them. The CDR3 contains 13 residues. The CDR3 region has the DNA TGTGCCAGCAGCCAGGGGGGCGGCCTCCCCTACACCTTC. It codes for CASSQGGGLPYTF. Drawing the rest from reference TRBV14 and TRBJ1-2, the complete variable domain is EAGVTQFPSHSVIEKGQTVTLRCDPISGHDNLYWYRRVMGKEIKFLLHFVKESKQDESGMPNNRFLAERTGGTYSTLKVQPAELEDSGVYFCASSQGGGLPYTFGSGTRLTVV.

V usage is TRBV11-1 and J usage is TRBJ2-7, with D possibly TRBD1 on 6 matching bases. The CDR3 is made up of 16 amino acids. In germline, CDR1 is SGHAT, CDR2 FQDESV (reference sequence). Between the trimmed V and J ends, which lost 5 bases and 8 bases, there was a span of 25 bases. The CDR3 region has the DNA TGTGCCAGCAGCCACCAACCCAGGACAGAGACTTGGAAGCAGTACTTC. Its translation: CASSHQPRTETWKQYF.

The rearrangement uses TRBV5-1 and TRBJ2-1; TRBD2 matches 13 bases. This CDR3 region has 18 residues. In germline, CDR1 is SGHRS, CDR2 YFSETQ. Trimming removed 4 bases from V and 0 bases from J; junction bases left unmatched: 7. The CDR3 spells CASSPGLAGTRSYNEQFF. Written as DNA, the CDR3 is TGCGCCAGCAGCCCGGGACTAGCGGGGACACGCTCCTACAATGAGCAGTTCTTC.

The chain combines TRBV28 with TRBJ1-5; TRBD1 matches at 7 bases. The germline CDR1 and CDR2 sequences are MDHEN and SYDVKM. J was trimmed by 7 bases and V by 4 bases; bases with no gene match: 10. This CDR3 is 15 amino acids long. The DNA for the CDR3 is TGTGCCAGCAGTTCCGGGACAGCTCAGGGCCAGCCCCAGCATTTT. Its translation is CASSSGTAQGQPQHF. The entire variable domain, with the rest obtained from reference TRBV28 and TRBJ1-5, is as follows: DVKVTQSSRYLVKRTGEKVFLECVQDMDHENMFWYRQDPGLGLRLIYFSYDVKMKEKGDIPEGYSVSREKKERFSLILESASTNQTSMYLCASSSGTAQGQPQHFGDGTRLSIL.

This chain links TRBV9 with TRBJ2-5; 7 nucleotides match TRBD2. The germline V gene has CDR1 SGDLS and CDR2 YYNGEE. This CDR3 comprises 13 residues. The junction had 5 bases not matched to a gene; V was cut back by 4 bases and J by 5 bases. This chain's CDR3 is CASSPAGRETQYF. The CDR3 nucleotides read TGTGCCAGCAGCCCAGCGGGGAGGGAGACCCAGTACTTC.

The chain joins TRBV15 to TRBJ2-7, with 7 bases that match TRBD1. CDR1 LNHNV and CDR2 YYDKDF come from the germline V gene (reference sequence). This CDR3 comprises 14 residues. V lost 1 base, J lost 3 bases, and 3 bases stayed unmatched. CDR3: CATSRGRQGYEQYF. The DNA for the CDR3 is TGTGCCACCAGCAGAGGACGACAGGGCTACGAGCAGTACTTC.

In this sample, this clone turned up a few times. V usage is TRBV5-1 and J usage is TRBJ2-4; perhaps TRBD2 as D (5 bases). The length of the CDR3 is 15 residues. The germline CDR1 and CDR2 sequences are SGHRS and YFSETQ. Between the trimmed V and J ends, which lost 0 bases and 6 bases, there was a span of 13 bases. The CDR3 DNA reads as TGCGCCAGCAGCTTGGACGGGGTTGATGGAAACATTCAGTACTTC. Residues: CASSLDGVDGNIQYF. Filled out from reference TRBV5-1 and TRBJ2-4, the complete variable domain reads KAGVTQTPRYLIKTRGQQVTLSCSPISGHRSVSWYQQTPGQGLQFLFEYFSETQRNKGNFPGRFSGRQFSNSRSEMNVSTLELGDSALYLCASSLDGVDGNIQYFGAGTRLSVL.

The rearrangement joins TRBV5-5 to TRBJ2-7, with D possibly called TRBD1 or TRBD2 (5 bases each). Germline loops: CDR1 SGHKS, CDR2 YYEKEE (reference sequence). The CDR3 consists of 14 residues. With 4 bases removed from V and 4 bases from J, the gap between germline ends came to 15 bases. CDR3 coding DNA: TGTGCCAGCAGCCCGGGGCGGGCAGTTTACGAGCAGTACTTC. This codes for CASSPGRAVYEQYF.

V is TRBV4-1 and J is TRBJ2-2; 13 bases agree with TRBD2. The CDR3 totals 16 residues. The germline CDR1 and CDR2 sequences are MGHRA and YSYEKL. V lost 4 bases and J lost 8; bases outside the gene matches: 7. The chain's CDR3 is CASSLTGLAGRGELFF. CDR3 coding DNA: TGCGCCAGCAGCCTGACGGGACTAGCGGGGAGGGGGGAGCTGTTTTTT.

V gene TRBV6-5 combines with J gene TRBJ2-1, with TRBD2 matching over 8 bases. Germline CDR1 reads MNHEY; CDR2 reads SVGAGI. Trimming cost V 4 bases and J 6 bases; bases outside gene matches: 5. This CDR3 comprises 14 residues. CDR3 region: CASSSGRGGNEQFF. CDR3 sequence (DNA): TGTGCCAGCAGTTCCGGGAGGGGTGGCAATGAGCAGTTCTTC.

The gene calls are TRBV11-3 and TRBJ2-2, with D possibly TRBD1 on 6 matching bases. CDR1 and CDR2 (germline): SGHNT, YENEEA. The CDR3 is 16 amino acids. Trimming took 3 bases from V and 1 from J, leaving 12 bases between them. Here the CDR3 DNA reads TGTGCCAGCAGCTTCACAGGGTCGGAGAACACCGGGGAGCTGTTTTTT. This gives the protein CASSFTGSENTGELFF.

The V call is TRBV6-5, the J call TRBJ1-2; D is undetermined. The V gene's germline CDR1 is MNHEY and CDR2 SVGAGI. V shed 8 bases and J shed 4 bases, with 17 bases lying between them. This CDR3 is 14 amino acids long. The CDR3 is CASRGSGNGYGYTF. CDR3 nucleotide sequence: TGTGCCAGCCGGGGTTCTGGGAATGGCTATGGCTACACCTTC.

This clone appeared a single time. In DNA, the CDR3 is TGTGCCAGCAGGTGGGGGGGCTTCCGGACCGGGGAGCTGTTTTTT. Protein sequence: CASRWGGFRTGELFF. The genes are TRBV28 and TRBJ2-2, with TRBD2 as a possible D gene (7 bases). CDR1 MDHEN and CDR2 SYDVKM come from the germline V gene. V lost 6 bases, J lost 5 bases, and 16 bases lay in between. The CDR3 extends over 15 amino acids.

This clone is a singleton in its sample. The V gene is TRBV19, the J gene TRBJ2-2, with 8 bases that match TRBD1. Germline CDR1 reads LNHDA; CDR2 reads SQIVND (reference sequence). The CDR3 is made up of 15 amino acids. The V gene end was trimmed by 9 bases and the J gene end by 0 bases; junction bases not matched to a gene: 6. In DNA form, the CDR3 reads TGTGCCAGCACTAAGGGACAGGCGAACACCGGGGAGCTGTTTTTT. This encodes CASTKGQANTGELFF.

This chain joins TRBV21-1 and TRBJ2-1. TRBV21-1 has pseudogene status. This CDR3 region has 15 residues. CDR3 coding DNA: TGTGCCAGCTGGGTGGGACGGAGCTCCTACAATGAGCAGTTCTTC. Translation: CASWVGRSSYNEQFF.

This sequence joins TRBV29-1 and TRBJ2-7; unclear D gene. With 3 bases removed from V and 6 bases from J, the gap between germline ends came to 18 bases. CDR3 length: 14 residues. CDR1 SQVTM and CDR2 ANQGSEA come from the germline V gene. DNA for the CDR3: TGCAGCGTTGAGAAGGTGGGCCGGCCCGGCGAGCAGTACTTC. Translation gives CSVEKVGRPGEQYF.

The chain uses TRBV5-6 and TRBJ1-2; D call uncertain. The V gene's germline CDR1 is SGHDT and CDR2 YYEEEE. V was pared by 5 bases and J by 2 bases, with 25 bases between. This CDR3 is 18 amino acids long. The CDR3 sequence is CASRGGQAAMKVNYGYTF. The CDR3 nucleotides are TGTGCCAGCAGGGGCGGGCAGGCCGCGATGAAGGTGAACTATGGCTACACCTTC.

In its sample, this clone was seen many times. The V gene is TRBV4-2, the J gene TRBJ2-4; 8 bases are shared with TRBD2. Germline assignment: CDR1 LGHNA and CDR2 YNFKEQ. The CDR3 runs to 16 residues. Losses at the gene ends were 0 bases for V and 8 bases for J; bases not matched to a gene: 9. The CDR3 nucleotides read TGTGCCAGCAGCCAAGATTTGACAGCGGGGGCCCACATTCAGTACTTC. Its protein is CASSQDLTAGAHIQYF.

The rearrangement joins TRBV2 to TRBJ1-1, with a weak D call TRBD1 (5 bases). This CDR3 has 15 amino acids. Per the germline V gene, CDR1 is SNHLY and CDR2 is FYNNEI. Trimming removed 7 bases from V and 2 bases from J, with 17 bases in between. The CDR3 sequence: CASNYRGRRNTEAFF. The CDR3, as DNA: TGTGCCAGCAACTACCGGGGCCGAAGAAACACTGAAGCTTTCTTT.

This clone was detected once. The chain carries TRBV4-1 and TRBJ2-3, with TRBD2 matching 8 bases. Germline V CDR1 and CDR2: MGHRA, YSYEKL. This CDR3 has 16 amino acids. The V segment lost 0 bases and the J segment 3 bases; nucleotides outside the gene matches: 5. The CDR3 protein is CASSQDPPGGTDTQYF. The CDR3 DNA is TGCGCCAGCAGCCAAGATCCCCCGGGAGGGACAGATACGCAGTATTTT.

This chain uses TRBV15 with TRBJ2-1; D possibly uses TRBD1 or TRBD2 (5 bases each). The CDR3 runs to 16 residues. With 4 bases removed from V and 0 bases from J, the gap between germline ends came to 13 bases. The germline V gene encodes CDR1 LNHNV and CDR2 YYDKDF (reference sequence). In DNA form, the CDR3 reads TGTGCCACCAGCATTGGGGGACGGGGCTCCTACAATGAGCAGTTCTTC. This translates into CATSIGGRGSYNEQFF.

The chain joins TRBV6-6 to TRBJ2-7; the D is unclear. Germline-derived CDR1 and CDR2 are MNHNY and SVGAGI (reference sequence). The CDR3 spans 13 residues. Trimming took 0 bases from V and 2 from J, leaving 5 bases between them. CDR3 sequence: CASSYSRPYEQYF. The CDR3 DNA reads as TGTGCCAGCAGTTACTCGAGGCCCTACGAGCAGTACTTC.

Here the CDR3 reads CASSATSGPRAETQYF. In nucleotides, the CDR3 is TGTGCCAGCAGCGCCACTAGCGGGCCTAGGGCGGAGACCCAGTACTTC. The V call is TRBV5-6, the J call TRBJ2-5, with TRBD2 matching over 9 bases. There are 16 residues in the CDR3. Per the germline V gene, CDR1 is SGHDT and CDR2 is YYEEEE. Unmatched junction bases numbered 12, after V lost 4 bases and J lost 5 bases.

V gene TRBV2 combines with J gene TRBJ1-2; 7 bases are a match to TRBD1. From germline, CDR1 is SNHLY and CDR2 FYNNEI. The CDR3 totals 15 residues. V dropped 7 bases and J dropped 4; count of bases not matched to a gene: 12. The CDR3 spells CASIEGQPLFYGYTF. DNA for the CDR3: TGTGCCAGCATTGAGGGACAGCCTTTATTCTATGGCTACACCTTC. Full variable domain (remainder filled in from reference TRBV2 and TRBJ1-2): EPEVTQTPSHQVTQMGQEVILRCVPISNHLYFYWYRQILGQKVEFLVSFYNNEISEKSEIFDDQFSVERPDGSNFTLKIRSTKLEDSAMYFCASIEGQPLFYGYTFGSGTRLTVV.

J is TRBJ2-7 and V is TRBV4-1; 9 nucleotides align to TRBD2. The V gene end was trimmed by 0 bases and the J gene end by 5 bases; junction bases not matched to a gene: 5. The CDR3 consists of 15 residues. In germline, CDR1 is MGHRA, CDR2 YSYEKL. The CDR3 coding sequence is TGCGCCAGCAGCCAAGAAGGTAGCGGGGGCGACGAGCAGTACTTC. Residues: CASSQEGSGGDEQYF.

This chain joins TRBV2 and TRBJ2-1; 8 bases are a match to TRBD1. The CDR3 covers 16 residues. Germline-derived CDR1 and CDR2 are SNHLY and FYNNEI. J gave up 0 bases and V 4 bases, and 5 bases lay outside the gene matches. Here the CDR3 DNA reads TGTGCCAGCAGTGGTGGACAGGGAAGCTCCTACAATGAGCAGTTCTTC. Translating it yields CASSGGQGSSYNEQFF. The full variable domain, completed using reference TRBV2 and TRBJ2-1, is EPEVTQTPSHQVTQMGQEVILRCVPISNHLYFYWYRQILGQKVEFLVSFYNNEISEKSEIFDDQFSVERPDGSNFTLKIRSTKLEDSAMYFCASSGGQGSSYNEQFFGPGTRLTVL.

The rearrangement joins TRBV11-2 to TRBJ1-1; D ambiguous. Per germline, CDR1 SGHAT and CDR2 FQNNGV. Trimming took off 8 bases at V and 1 base at J, with 17 bases between the two ends. CDR3 length: 15 residues. The CDR3 reads CASAFLLIPNTEAFF. The CDR3 DNA is TGTGCCAGCGCCTTTCTCCTTATCCCGAACACTGAAGCTTTCTTT.